This TCR beta chain was obtained from a study of T cells of healthy individuals. From germline, CDR1 is SGHRS and CDR2 YFSETQ. CDR3 length: 15 amino acids. Trimming shortened V by 5 bases and J by 2 bases, and 15 bases separated the two germline ends. This clonotype was detected many times. Via MiXCR, TCRdb re-called the 5' RACE reads, giving one row per CDR3 protein. Here the sample spans some 41,000 distinct CDR3 sequences, 4% to 5.5% being singletons. V is TRBV5-1 and J is TRBJ2-3; tentatively, D is TRBD2 (6 bases). The clonotype was recovered from a human donor in good health. The CDR3 here is CASRSLAALTDTQYF. The CDR3 DNA sequence: TGCGCCAGCAGGTCCTTAGCGGCCCTCACAGATACGCAGTATTTT.